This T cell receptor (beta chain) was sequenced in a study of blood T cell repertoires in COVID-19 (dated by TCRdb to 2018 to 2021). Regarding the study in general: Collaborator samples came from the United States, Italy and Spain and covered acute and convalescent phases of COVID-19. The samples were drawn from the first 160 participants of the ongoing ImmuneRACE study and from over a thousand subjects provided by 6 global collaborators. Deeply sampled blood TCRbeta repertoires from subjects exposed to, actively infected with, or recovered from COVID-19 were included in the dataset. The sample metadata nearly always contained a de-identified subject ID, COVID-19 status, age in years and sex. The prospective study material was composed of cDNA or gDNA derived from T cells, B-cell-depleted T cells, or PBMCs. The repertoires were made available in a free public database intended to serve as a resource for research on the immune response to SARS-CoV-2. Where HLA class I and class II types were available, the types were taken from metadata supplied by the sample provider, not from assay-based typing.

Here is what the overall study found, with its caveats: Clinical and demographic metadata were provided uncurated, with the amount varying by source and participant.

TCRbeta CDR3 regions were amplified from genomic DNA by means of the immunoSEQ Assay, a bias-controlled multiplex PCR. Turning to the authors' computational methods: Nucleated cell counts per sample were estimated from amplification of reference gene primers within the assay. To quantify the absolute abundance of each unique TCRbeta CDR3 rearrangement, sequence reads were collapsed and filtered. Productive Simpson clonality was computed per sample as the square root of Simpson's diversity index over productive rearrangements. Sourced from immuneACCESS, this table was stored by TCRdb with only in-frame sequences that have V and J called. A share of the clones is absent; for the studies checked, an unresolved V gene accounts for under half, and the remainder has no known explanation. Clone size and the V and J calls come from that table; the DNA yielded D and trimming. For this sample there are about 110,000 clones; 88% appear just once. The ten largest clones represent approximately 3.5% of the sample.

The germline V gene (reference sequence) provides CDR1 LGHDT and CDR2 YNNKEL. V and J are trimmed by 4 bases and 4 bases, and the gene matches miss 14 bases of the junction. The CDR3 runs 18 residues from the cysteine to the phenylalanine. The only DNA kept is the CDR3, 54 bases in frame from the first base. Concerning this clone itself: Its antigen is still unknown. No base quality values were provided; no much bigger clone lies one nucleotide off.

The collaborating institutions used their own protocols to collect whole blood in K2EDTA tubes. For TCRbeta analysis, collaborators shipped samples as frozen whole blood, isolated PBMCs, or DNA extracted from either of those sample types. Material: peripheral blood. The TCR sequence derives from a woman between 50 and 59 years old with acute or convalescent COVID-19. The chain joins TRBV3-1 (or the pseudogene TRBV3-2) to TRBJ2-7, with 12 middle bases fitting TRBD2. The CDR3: CASSPRAASGRASYEQYF. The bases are TGTGCCAGCAGCCCGAGAGCCGCTAGCGGGAGGGCCTCATACGAGCAGTACTTC.